The 11 T cell receptor beta chains reported below all come from one sample, sequenced in a study of identical twins. TCRdb re-analysed the 5' RACE reads in MiXCR, keeping a single row per CDR3 protein. Of hundreds of thousands of distinct CDR3 sequences listed, 15% to 20% are singletons. The same sample was also used in a study of T cells expressing NK-cell markers.

Sequenced input: PBMCs. Receptors were obtained from a woman younger than 35 in good health.

The J gene is TRBJ2-5, the V gene TRBV6-5; 8 positions agree with TRBD2. This CDR3 contains 12 residues. Germline V gene sequence: CDR1 MNHEY, CDR2 SVGAGI. V trimming: 7 bases; J trimming: 7 bases; junction bases outside the gene matches: 5. The CDR3 DNA sequence: TGTGCCAGCACCGGGGGGGGATTGACCCAGTACTTC. Translation: CASTGGGLTQYF.

V gene TRBV7-2 combines with J gene TRBJ2-5, with 14 bases fitting TRBD2. Per the germline V gene, CDR1 is SGHTA and CDR2 is FQGNSA. V lost 5 bases to trimming and J lost 7 bases; unmatched junction nucleotides: 9. The CDR3 length is 16 residues. The CDR3, as DNA: TGTGCCAGCAGCAAACAGGGACTAGCGGGAGTGGGGACCCAGTACTTC. Protein product: CASSKQGLAGVGTQYF.

This clonotype was seen many times. V and J are TRBV5-1 and TRBJ2-3, with 7 bases fitting TRBD2. Germline V gene sequence: CDR1 SGHRS, CDR2 YFSETQ. CDR3 size: 14 residues. V was pared by 4 bases and J by 1 base, with 3 bases of the junction left unmatched. The CDR3 loop reads CASSMGLRTDTQYF. The CDR3 DNA reads as TGCGCCAGCAGCATGGGACTACGCACAGATACGCAGTATTTT.

This clonotype was seen only a few times. CDR3 amino acids: CASSLLSPGESYEQYF. In DNA, the CDR3 is TGCGCCAGCAGCTTGTTATCCCCCGGTGAGTCCTACGAGCAGTACTTC. The chain has TRBV5-1 and TRBJ2-7; D unclear. This CDR3 spans 16 amino acids. Looked up from germline, CDR1 is SGHRS and CDR2 is YFSETQ. V dropped 1 base and J dropped 1 base, with 15 bases sitting between them.

The chain joins TRBV20-1 to TRBJ2-1; 10 bases are a match to TRBD2. Germline CDR1 and CDR2: DFQATT and SNEGSKA (reference sequence). V lost 0 bases to trimming and J lost 8 bases; unmatched junction nucleotides: 7. This CDR3 spans 15 amino acids. The CDR3 bases are TGCAGTGCTAGAGATCCGACTAGCGGGCGACATGAGCAGTTCTTC. Translation gives CSARDPTSGRHEQFF.

This clonotype has more than one count but fewer than ten. V is TRBV20-1 and J is TRBJ2-3; TRBD2 agrees at 9 bases. Germline V gene sequence: CDR1 DFQATT, CDR2 SNEGSKA (reference sequence). The CDR3 has 15 amino acids. Germline trimming cut 5 bases from V and 4 bases from J; bases unmatched to any gene: 10. The CDR3 nucleotides read TGCAGTGCTTTTCAATCTAGCGGGACGGCAGATACGCAGTATTTT. It translates to CSAFQSSGTADTQYF.

The chain has TRBV20-1 and TRBJ2-5; D is undetermined. Trimming removed 6 bases from V and 0 bases from J, with 17 bases in between. The CDR3 loop spans 15 amino acids. Germline CDR1 and CDR2: DFQATT and SNEGSKA (reference sequence). The CDR3 sequence: CSAVTLKSYQETQYF. CDR3 DNA: TGCAGTGCAGTGACCCTGAAGTCATACCAAGAGACCCAGTACTTC.

This chain links TRBV7-9 with TRBJ2-1; 7 positions agree with TRBD2. CDR3 length equals 17 residues. The trim removed 4 bases at V and 2 bases at J, leaving 11 bases unmatched. Germline V gene lookup returns CDR1 SEHNR and CDR2 FQNEAQ (reference sequence). The DNA of the CDR3 is TGTGCCAGCAGCTCCACTGGGGGGGGACGGACCTACAATGAGCAGTTCTTC. Amino acid sequence: CASSSTGGGRTYNEQFF.

The sample holds a few counts of this clonotype. V usage is TRBV12-3 or TRBV12-4 and J usage is TRBJ2-4; D is unresolved. V lost 3 bases and J 8 bases, leaving 11 bases between the germline ends. The CDR3 totals 13 residues. CDR3 protein: CASSFTTKDIQYF. DNA for the CDR3: TGTGCCAGCAGTTTCACCACAAAGGACATTCAGTACTTC.

This clonotype has a handful of counts. This chain connects TRBV6-2 or TRBV6-3 to TRBJ2-5; D is possibly TRBD1 (6 bases). This CDR3 comprises 16 residues. Trimming removed 2 bases at V and 5 bases at J, with 18 bases between. Per the germline V gene, CDR1 is MNHEY and CDR2 is SVGEGT. The CDR3 nucleotides read TGTGCCAGCAGTTACCCCTTGGACAGAGCATCGGAGACCCAGTACTTC. Residues: CASSYPLDRASETQYF.

This clonotype appeared a few times. The gene calls are TRBV20-1 and TRBJ2-1; TRBD2 matches 7 bases. The V gene end was trimmed by 0 bases and the J gene end by 7 bases; junction bases not matched to a gene: 9. CDR1 DFQATT and CDR2 SNEGSKA come from the germline V gene (reference sequence). CDR3 length: 15 amino acids. The CDR3 sequence is CSARDQGGSWNEQFF. For the CDR3, the DNA is TGCAGTGCTAGAGATCAAGGCGGGAGCTGGAATGAGCAGTTCTTC.